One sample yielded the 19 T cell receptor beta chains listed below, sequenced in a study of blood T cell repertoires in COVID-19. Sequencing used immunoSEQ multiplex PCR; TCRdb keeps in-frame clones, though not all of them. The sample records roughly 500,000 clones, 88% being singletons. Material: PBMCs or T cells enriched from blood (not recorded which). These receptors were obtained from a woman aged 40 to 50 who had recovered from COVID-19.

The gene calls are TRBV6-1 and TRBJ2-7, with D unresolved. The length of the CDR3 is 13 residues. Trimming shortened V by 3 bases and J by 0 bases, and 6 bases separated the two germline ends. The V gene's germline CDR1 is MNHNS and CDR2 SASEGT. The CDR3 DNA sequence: TGTGCCAGCAGTGATAGCCCCTCCTACGAGCAGTACTTC. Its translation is CASSDSPSYEQYF.

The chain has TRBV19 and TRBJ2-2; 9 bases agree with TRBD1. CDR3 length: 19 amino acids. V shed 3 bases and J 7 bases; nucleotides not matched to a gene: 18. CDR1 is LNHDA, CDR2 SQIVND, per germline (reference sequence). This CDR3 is CASSIQIRDRVFSGGELFF. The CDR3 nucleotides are TGTGCCAGTAGTATCCAGATCCGGGACAGGGTTTTCAGTGGCGGGGAGCTGTTTTTT.

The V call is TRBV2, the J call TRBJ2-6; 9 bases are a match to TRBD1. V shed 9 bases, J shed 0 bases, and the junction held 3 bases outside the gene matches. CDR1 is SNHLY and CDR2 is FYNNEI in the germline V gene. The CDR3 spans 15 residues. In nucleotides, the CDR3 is TGTGCCAGGGGGACAGGGAACTCTGGGGCCAACGTCCTGACTTTC. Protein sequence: CARGTGNSGANVLTF.

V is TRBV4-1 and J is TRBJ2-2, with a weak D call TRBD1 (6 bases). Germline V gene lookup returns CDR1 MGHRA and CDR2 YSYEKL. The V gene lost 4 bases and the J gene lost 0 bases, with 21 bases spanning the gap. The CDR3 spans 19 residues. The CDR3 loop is CASSLGLGRGKSNTGELFF. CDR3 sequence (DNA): TGCGCCAGCAGCCTCGGGCTGGGCAGGGGAAAGTCGAACACCGGGGAGCTGTTTTTT.

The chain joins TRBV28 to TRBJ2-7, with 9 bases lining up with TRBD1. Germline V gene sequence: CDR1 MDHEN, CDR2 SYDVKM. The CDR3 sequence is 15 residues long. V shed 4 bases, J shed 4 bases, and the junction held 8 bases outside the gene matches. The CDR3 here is CASSSPNRGRYEQYF. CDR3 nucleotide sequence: TGTGCCAGCAGTTCTCCGAACAGGGGGCGGTACGAGCAGTACTTC.

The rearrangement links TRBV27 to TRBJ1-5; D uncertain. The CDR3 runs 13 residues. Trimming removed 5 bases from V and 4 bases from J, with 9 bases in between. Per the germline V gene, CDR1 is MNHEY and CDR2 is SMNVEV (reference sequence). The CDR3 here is CASSNTGNQPQHF. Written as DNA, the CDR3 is TGTGCCAGCAGTAATACGGGGAATCAGCCCCAGCATTTT.

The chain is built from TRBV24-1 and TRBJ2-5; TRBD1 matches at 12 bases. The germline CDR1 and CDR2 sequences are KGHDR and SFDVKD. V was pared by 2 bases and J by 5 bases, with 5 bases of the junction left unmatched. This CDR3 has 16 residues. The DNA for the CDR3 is TGTGCCACCAGTGATTCGGGACAGGGGGCCTCGGAGACCCAGTACTTC. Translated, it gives CATSDSGQGASETQYF.

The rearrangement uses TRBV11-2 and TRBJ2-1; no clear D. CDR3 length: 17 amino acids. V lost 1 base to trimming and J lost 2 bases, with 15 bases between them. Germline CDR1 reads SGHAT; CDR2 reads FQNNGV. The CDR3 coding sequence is TGTGCCAGCAGCTTAGTCGGTAAACCTATTACCTACAATGAGCAGTTCTTC. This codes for CASSLVGKPITYNEQFF.

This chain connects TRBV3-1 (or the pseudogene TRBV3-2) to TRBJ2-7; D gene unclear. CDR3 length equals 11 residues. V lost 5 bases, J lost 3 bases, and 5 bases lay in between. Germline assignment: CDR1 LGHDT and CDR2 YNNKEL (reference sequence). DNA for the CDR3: TGTGCCAGCAGCTACAGCTACGAGCAGTACTTC. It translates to CASSYSYEQYF.

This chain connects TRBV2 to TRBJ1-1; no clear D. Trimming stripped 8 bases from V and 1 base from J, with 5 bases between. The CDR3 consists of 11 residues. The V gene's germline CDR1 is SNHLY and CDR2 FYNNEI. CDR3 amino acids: CASLSNTEAFF. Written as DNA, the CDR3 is TGTGCCAGCCTATCGAACACTGAAGCTTTCTTT.

The CDR3 DNA reads as TGCGCCAGCAGCCAAGATAGGAGACAGGGGTTCTCTGGGGCCAACGTCCTGACTTTC. Its protein product is CASSQDRRQGFSGANVLTF. The chain recombines TRBV4-3 with TRBJ2-6; 8 bases are a match to TRBD1. Germline-derived CDR1 and CDR2 are LGHNA and YSLEER. This CDR3 contains 19 residues. Unmatched junction bases numbered 7, after V lost 0 bases and J lost 0 bases.

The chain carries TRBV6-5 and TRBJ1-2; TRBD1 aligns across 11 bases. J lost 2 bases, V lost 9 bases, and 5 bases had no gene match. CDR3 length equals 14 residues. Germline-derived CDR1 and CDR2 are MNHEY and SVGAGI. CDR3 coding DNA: TGTGCCAGAGGAAGGACAGGGGGCAACTATGGCTACACCTTC. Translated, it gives CARGRTGGNYGYTF.

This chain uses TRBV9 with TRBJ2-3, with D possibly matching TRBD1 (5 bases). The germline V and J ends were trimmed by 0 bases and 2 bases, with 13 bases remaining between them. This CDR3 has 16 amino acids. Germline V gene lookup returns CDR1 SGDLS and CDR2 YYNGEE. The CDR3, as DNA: TGTGCCAGCAGCGTAGAAGGGGCTCATTTCACAGATACGCAGTATTTT. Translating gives CASSVEGAHFTDTQYF. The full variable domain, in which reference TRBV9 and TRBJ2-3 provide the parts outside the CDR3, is DSGVTQTPKHLITATGQRVTLRCSPRSGDLSVYWYQQSLDQGLQFLIQYYNGEERAKGNILERFSAQQFPDLHSELNLSSLELGDSALYFCASSVEGAHFTDTQYFGPGTRLTVL.

In DNA form, the CDR3 reads TGTGCCAGCAGTTTAAGTACCCGGGGGGCGGGTGGCTACACCTTC. Translation: CASSLSTRGAGGYTF. This chain joins TRBV27 and TRBJ1-2, with a tentative D call TRBD1 (6 bases). V lost 2 bases to trimming and J lost 7 bases, with 17 bases between them. The length of the CDR3 is 15 residues. Germline V CDR1 and CDR2: MNHEY, SMNVEV (reference sequence).

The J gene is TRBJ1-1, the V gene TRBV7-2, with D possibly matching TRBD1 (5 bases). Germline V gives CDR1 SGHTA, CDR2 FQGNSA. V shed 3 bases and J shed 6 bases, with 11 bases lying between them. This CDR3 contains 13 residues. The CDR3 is CASSLQGRSEAFF. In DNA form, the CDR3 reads TGTGCCAGCAGCTTGCAGGGTAGGTCTGAAGCTTTCTTT. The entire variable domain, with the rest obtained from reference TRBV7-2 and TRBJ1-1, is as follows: GAGVSQSPSNKVTEKGKDVELRCDPISGHTALYWYRQSLGQGLEFLIYFQGNSAPDKSGLPSDRFSAERTGGSVSTLTIQRTQQEDSAVYLCASSLQGRSEAFFGQGTRLTVV.

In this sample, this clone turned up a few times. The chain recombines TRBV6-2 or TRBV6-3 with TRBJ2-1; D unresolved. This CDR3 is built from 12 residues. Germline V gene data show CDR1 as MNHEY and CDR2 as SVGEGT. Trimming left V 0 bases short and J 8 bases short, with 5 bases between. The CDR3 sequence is CASSYSADEQFF. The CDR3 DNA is TGTGCCAGCAGTTACTCGGCCGATGAGCAGTTCTTC.

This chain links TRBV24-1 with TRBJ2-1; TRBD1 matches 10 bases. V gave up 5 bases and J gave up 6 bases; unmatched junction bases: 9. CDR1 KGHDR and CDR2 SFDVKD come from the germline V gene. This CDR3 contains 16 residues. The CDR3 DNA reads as TGTGCCACCAGTGGCTCGTACGGGACAGGGGTCAATGAGCAGTTCTTC. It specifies CATSGSYGTGVNEQFF.

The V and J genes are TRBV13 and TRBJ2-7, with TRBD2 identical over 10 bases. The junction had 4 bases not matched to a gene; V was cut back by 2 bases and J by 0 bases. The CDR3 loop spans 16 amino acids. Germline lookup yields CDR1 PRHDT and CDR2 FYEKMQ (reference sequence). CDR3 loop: CASSLRTSGSSYEQYF. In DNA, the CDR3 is TGTGCCAGCAGCTTAAGGACTAGCGGTAGCTCCTACGAGCAGTACTTC.

CDR3 in amino acids: CASSPYPGTGSSYEQYF. In nucleotides, the CDR3 is TGTGCCAGCTCACCCTATCCCGGGACAGGGAGCTCCTACGAGCAGTACTTC. The chain combines TRBV18 with TRBJ2-7, with 9 bases matching TRBD1. The CDR3 runs to 17 residues. Germline CDR1 is KGHSH and CDR2 is LQKENI. V gave up 3 bases and J gave up 0 bases; unmatched junction bases: 9.